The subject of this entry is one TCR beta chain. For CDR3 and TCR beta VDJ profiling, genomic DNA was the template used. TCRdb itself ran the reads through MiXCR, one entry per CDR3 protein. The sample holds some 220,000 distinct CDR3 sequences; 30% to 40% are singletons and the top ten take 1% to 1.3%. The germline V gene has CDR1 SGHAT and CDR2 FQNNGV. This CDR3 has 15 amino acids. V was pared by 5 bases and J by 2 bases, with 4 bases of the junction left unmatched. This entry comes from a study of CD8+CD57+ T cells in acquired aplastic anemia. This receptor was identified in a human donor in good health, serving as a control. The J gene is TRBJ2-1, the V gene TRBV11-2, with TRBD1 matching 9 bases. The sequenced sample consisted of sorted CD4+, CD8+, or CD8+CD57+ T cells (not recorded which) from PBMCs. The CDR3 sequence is CASSEQGATYNEQFF. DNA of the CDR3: TGTGCCAGCAGCGAACAGGGGGCCACCTACAATGAGCAGTTCTTC.